Listed below are T cell receptor beta chains from one sample, sequenced in a study of shared T cell receptors in the human thymus. The method was immunoSEQ multiplex PCR; TCRdb's version includes in-frame clones alone and lacks a portion of them. This sample has 700,000 or so clones, with approximately 85% found just once. This sample also belongs to another study, concerning human thymus T cells.

Specimen: thymocytes. These receptor sequences come from a girl younger than two with a congenital heart defect. Each CDR3 is given with its conserved first and last residue. A D gene is named only where the DNA matches it firmly. Clone size is given for some rows only: seen once, a few or many times, or a class if the clone is expanded.

v_call: TRBV18
d_call: .
j_call: TRBJ1-6
clone_size: .
cdr3_aa: CASSPVQGMSPLHF
cdr3_nt: TGTGCCAGCTCACCAGTCCAGGGAATGTCACCCCTCCACTTT

v_call: TRBV30
d_call: .
j_call: TRBJ2-7
clone_size: .
cdr3_aa: CAWATSPYEQYF
cdr3_nt: TGTGCCTGGGCGACTAGTCCTTACGAGCAGTACTTC

v_call: TRBV14
d_call: .
j_call: TRBJ2-2
clone_size: few
cdr3_aa: CASSHPDSTNTGELFF
cdr3_nt: TGTGCCAGCAGCCACCCCGACAGTACGAACACCGGGGAGCTGTTTTTT

v_call: TRBV4-1
d_call: .
j_call: TRBJ2-7
clone_size: .
cdr3_aa: CASSQDGREAGCYSYEQYF
cdr3_nt: TGCGCCAGCAGCCAAGATGGCCGTGAGGCGGGGTGCTACTCCTACGAGCAGTACTTC

v_call: TRBV5-4
d_call: .
j_call: TRBJ2-7
clone_size: .
cdr3_aa: CASSLHRAVADYEQYF
cdr3_nt: TGTGCCAGCAGCTTGCACCGGGCGGTAGCGGATTACGAGCAGTACTTC

v_call: TRBV18
d_call: .
j_call: TRBJ1-1
clone_size: .
cdr3_aa: CASSPPGAKNTEAFF
cdr3_nt: TGTGCCAGCTCACCGCCTGGGGCTAAGAACACTGAAGCTTTCTTT

v_call: TRBV28
d_call: .
j_call: TRBJ2-1
clone_size: .
cdr3_aa: CASSSPLAATYNEQFF
cdr3_nt: TGTGCCAGCAGTTCCCCCCTCGCGGCTACCTACAATGAGCAGTTCTTC

v_call: TRBV5-5
d_call: .
j_call: TRBJ2-2
clone_size: few
cdr3_aa: CASSLGPGEDPGELFF
cdr3_nt: TGTGCCAGCAGCTTGGGGCCAGGGGAAGATCCCGGGGAGCTGTTTTTT

v_call: TRBV5-1
d_call: TRBD1
j_call: TRBJ1-6
clone_size: .
cdr3_aa: CASRSGTGFSPLHF
cdr3_nt: TGCGCCAGCAGATCCGGGACAGGGTTTTCACCCCTCCACTTT

v_call: TRBV6-5
d_call: TRBD1
j_call: TRBJ1-1
clone_size: .
cdr3_aa: CASRILDRESTEAFF
cdr3_nt: TGTGCCAGCAGAATCCTCGACAGGGAGTCCACTGAAGCTTTCTTT

v_call: TRBV12-5
d_call: TRBD1
j_call: TRBJ1-3
clone_size: .
cdr3_aa: CASGLLGGQAPHPPSGNTIYF
cdr3_nt: TGTGCTAGTGGTTTGTTGGGGGGACAGGCTCCTCATCCGCCCTCTGGAAACACCATATATTTT

v_call: TRBV5-1
d_call: .
j_call: TRBJ2-7
clone_size: .
cdr3_aa: CASRGPGATYEQYF
cdr3_nt: TGCGCCAGCAGAGGGCCAGGGGCTACCTACGAGCAGTACTTC

v_call: TRBV4-3
d_call: .
j_call: TRBJ2-7
clone_size: .
cdr3_aa: CASSQDTPVSEAYEQYF
cdr3_nt: TGCGCCAGCAGCCAAGATACCCCTGTATCGGAGGCCTACGAGCAGTACTTC

v_call: TRBV28
d_call: .
j_call: TRBJ1-6
clone_size: .
cdr3_aa: CASSHYGSGDYSPLHF
cdr3_nt: TGTGCCAGCAGTCATTACGGGTCTGGGGACTATTCACCCCTCCACTTT

v_call: TRBV7-9
d_call: .
j_call: TRBJ1-1
clone_size: .
cdr3_aa: CASSLAITASLNTEAFF
cdr3_nt: TGTGCCAGCAGCTTAGCTATAACAGCTTCTTTGAACACTGAAGCTTTCTTT

v_call: TRBV5-1
d_call: TRBD1
j_call: TRBJ1-5
clone_size: .
cdr3_aa: CASSGDRGQPQHF
cdr3_nt: TGCGCCAGCAGCGGGGACAGGGGTCAGCCCCAGCATTTT

v_call: TRBV9
d_call: TRBD1
j_call: TRBJ2-3
clone_size: .
cdr3_aa: CASSSSFGQGGSNMSTDTQYF
cdr3_nt: TGTGCCAGCAGCTCTAGTTTCGGACAGGGGGGCTCCAATATGAGCACAGATACGCAGTATTTT

v_call: TRBV7-2
d_call: .
j_call: TRBJ1-2
clone_size: .
cdr3_aa: CASSFQGTYGYTF
cdr3_nt: TGTGCCAGCAGCTTTCAGGGAACCTATGGCTACACCTTC

v_call: TRBV6-5
d_call: TRBD1
j_call: TRBJ2-2
clone_size: .
cdr3_aa: CASSYLTGDTGELFF
cdr3_nt: TGTGCCAGCAGTTACCTGACAGGGGACACCGGGGAGCTGTTTTTT

v_call: TRBV5-5
d_call: .
j_call: TRBJ2-5
clone_size: once
cdr3_aa: CASSPDRLETQYF
cdr3_nt: TGTGCCAGCAGTCCGGACAGACTCGAGACCCAGTACTTC

v_call: TRBV27
d_call: .
j_call: TRBJ1-2
clone_size: .
cdr3_aa: CASSWAGTPKGFGYTF
cdr3_nt: TGTGCCAGCAGCTGGGCCGGGACACCCAAGGGGTTTGGCTACACCTTC

v_call: TRBV6-1
d_call: TRBD1
j_call: TRBJ1-6
clone_size: once
cdr3_aa: CASSGRSQGKNSPLHF
cdr3_nt: TGTGCCAGCAGTGGGCGGTCACAGGGGAAGAATTCACCCCTCCACTTT